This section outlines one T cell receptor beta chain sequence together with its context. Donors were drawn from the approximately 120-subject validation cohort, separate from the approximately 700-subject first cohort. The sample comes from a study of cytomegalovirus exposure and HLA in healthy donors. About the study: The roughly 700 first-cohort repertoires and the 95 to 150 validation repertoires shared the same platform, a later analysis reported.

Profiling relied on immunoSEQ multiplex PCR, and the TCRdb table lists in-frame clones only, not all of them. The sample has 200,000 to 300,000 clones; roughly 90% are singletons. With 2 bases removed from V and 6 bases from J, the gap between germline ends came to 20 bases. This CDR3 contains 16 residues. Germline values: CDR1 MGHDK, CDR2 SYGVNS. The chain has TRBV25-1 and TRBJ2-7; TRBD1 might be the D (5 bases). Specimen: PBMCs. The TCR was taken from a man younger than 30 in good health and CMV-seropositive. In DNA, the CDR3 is TGTGCCAGCAGTGAACCATCCTCCGCAGGGTATGGCGAGCAGTACTTC. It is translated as CASSEPSSAGYGEQYF.